This TCR beta chain was captured in a study of OX40 agonist ivuxolimab in advanced cancers. Regarding the research as a whole: Ivuxolimab, which targeted the costimulatory receptor OX40 (CD134), was an agonistic, fully human IgG2 monoclonal antibody. The paper reports the monotherapy dose-escalation portion (N of about 52 patients) of the phase I ivuxolimab trial. Peripheral TCRbeta sequencing was intended to test whether TCR sequence diversity was altered and clonal T-cell expansion was caused by ivuxolimab. Intravenous ivuxolimab was administered to patients every 2 weeks at six dose levels: 0.01, 0.1, 0.3, 1.5, 3 and 10 mg/kg. Three dose-escalation patients achieved partial responses, one with hepatocellular carcinoma and two with cutaneous melanoma. In the dose-escalation cohort, nearly 85% of patients were male, and the mean age was roughly 60 years with a range of roughly 23 to 90. Among the roughly 50 dose-escalation patients, some 19 had hepatocellular carcinoma, approximately 15 melanoma, 9 renal cell carcinoma and 9 head and neck cancer. Patients were allowed to have had prior anti-PD-1, anti-PD-L1 or anti-CTLA-4 therapy, and approximately 43% of the dose-escalation patients had previously received checkpoint inhibitors.

Genomic DNA was extracted from sorted cells for sequencing of the TCRbeta CDR3 region. The immunoSEQ Assay was used for sequencing of TCRbeta CDR3 regions. Imported from immuneACCESS, the table was reduced by TCRdb to in-frame sequences with V and J called. These copies leave out some clones; in studies compared against another copy, an unresolved V gene accounts for under half, and the cause of the remainder is not known. This sample gives roughly 69,000 clones in total; about nine tenths of them show up just once. The ten largest clones represent about 4% of the sample. V drops 5 bases and J drops 1 base, leaving 9 bases in between. CDR1 and CDR2 (MDHEN, SYDVKM) derive from the germline V gene. Including the terminal cysteine and phenylalanine, the CDR3 comprises 14 residues. CDR3 DNA only is kept here, 42 bases in frame from base 1. Patients with a history of autoimmune disease or receiving systemic immunosuppression were excluded from the trial. Peripheral blood for TCR sequencing was collected from all dose cohorts at baseline, on cycle 4 day 1, and on cycle 7 day 1. Samples came from an open-label, multicenter, first-in-human phase I dose-escalation trial of ivuxolimab. The trial enrolled adults with locally advanced or metastatic head and neck squamous cell, hepatocellular, melanoma or renal cell carcinoma. CD4+ and CD8+ T cells were sorted separately from peripheral blood before TCR sequencing.

The investigation overall reported the following: In the 0.1-3.0 mg/kg groups, partial responders had among the lowest normalized peripheral clonal expansion, particularly in CD8+ T cells. At doses from 0.1 to 3.0 mg/kg, clonal expansion was seen in both CD4+ and CD8+ blood T cells between baseline and week 6. Low levels of normalized T-cell clonal expansion were also seen in some patients who did not respond. Which antigens the clonally expanded peripheral T cells were specific for was not determined. After ivuxolimab, expanded clones were on average more numerous among CD8+ T cells than among CD4+ T cells.

As concerns this clone: Its antigen remains undetermined. Per-base qualities were not stored, and no clone one base away is much larger.

The sample here was CD4+ or CD8+ T cells sorted from blood, taken in a trial of the OX40 agonist ivuxolimab. This chain is built from TRBV28 and TRBJ2-1, with TRBD1 perhaps the D gene, on 6 matching bases. This clonotype originated in an adult with an advanced solid tumor such as melanoma, head and neck, liver or kidney cancer. The DNA sequence is given as TGTGCCAGCAGTCAAAGGGGGTCCTACAATGAGCAGTTCTTC. Translated, it gives CASSQRGSYNEQFF.